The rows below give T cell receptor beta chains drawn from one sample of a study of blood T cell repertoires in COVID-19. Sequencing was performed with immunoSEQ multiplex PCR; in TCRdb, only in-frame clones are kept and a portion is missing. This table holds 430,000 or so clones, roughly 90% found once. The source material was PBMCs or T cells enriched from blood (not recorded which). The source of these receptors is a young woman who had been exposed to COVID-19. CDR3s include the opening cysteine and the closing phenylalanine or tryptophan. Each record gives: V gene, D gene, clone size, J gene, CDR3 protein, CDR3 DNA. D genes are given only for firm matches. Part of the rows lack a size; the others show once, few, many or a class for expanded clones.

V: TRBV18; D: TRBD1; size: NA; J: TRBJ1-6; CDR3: CASSPPQTGNNSPLHF; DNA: TGTGCCAGCTCACCACCTCAGACAGGGAATAATTCACCCCTCCACTTT
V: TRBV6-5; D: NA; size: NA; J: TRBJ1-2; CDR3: CASTRGLGDGYTF; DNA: TGTGCCAGCACGAGGGGACTAGGAGATGGCTACACCTTC
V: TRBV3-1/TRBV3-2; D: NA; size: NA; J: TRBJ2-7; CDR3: CASSQVGGRKQYF; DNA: TGTGCCAGCAGCCAAGTGGGGGGAAGAAAGCAGTACTTC
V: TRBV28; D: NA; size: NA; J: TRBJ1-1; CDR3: CASTMNTEAFF; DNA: TGTGCCAGCACCATGAACACTGAAGCTTTCTTT
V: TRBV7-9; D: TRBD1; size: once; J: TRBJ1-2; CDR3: CASRDPGQGSIGYTF; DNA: TGTGCCAGCAGAGATCCGGGACAGGGATCGATCGGCTACACCTTC
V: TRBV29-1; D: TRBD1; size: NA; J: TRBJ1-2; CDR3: CSVVRTGIEGYTF; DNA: TGCAGCGTTGTGAGGACAGGGATAGAAGGCTACACCTTC
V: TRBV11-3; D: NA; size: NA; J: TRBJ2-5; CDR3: CASSLGAGSQETQYF; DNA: TGTGCCAGCAGCTTAGGGGCTGGGAGCCAAGAGACCCAGTACTTC
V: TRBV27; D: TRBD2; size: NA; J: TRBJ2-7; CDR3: CASSSRLAGRYEQYF; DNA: TGTGCCAGCAGTTCCAGACTAGCAGGCCGATACGAGCAGTACTTC
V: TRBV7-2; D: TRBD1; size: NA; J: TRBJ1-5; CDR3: CASSGRQGALNQPQHF; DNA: TGTGCCAGCAGCGGACGACAGGGGGCTCTGAATCAGCCCCAGCATTTT
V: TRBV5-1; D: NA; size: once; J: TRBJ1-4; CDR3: CASSLGGPNEKLFF; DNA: TGCGCCAGCAGCTTGGGTGGGCCTAATGAAAAACTGTTTTTT
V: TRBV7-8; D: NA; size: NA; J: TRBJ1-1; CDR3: CASSQDRVRAFF; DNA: TGTGCCAGCAGCCAGGACAGAGTAAGAGCTTTCTTT
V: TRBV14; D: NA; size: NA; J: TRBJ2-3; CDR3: CASSQDQGTGPTQYF; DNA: TGTGCCAGCAGCCAAGACCAAGGAACGGGTCCAACGCAGTATTTT
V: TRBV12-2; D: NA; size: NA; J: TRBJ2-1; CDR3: CASRLGRGGYNEQFF; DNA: TGTGCAAGTCGCTTAGGGCGGGGGGGTTACAATGAGCAGTTCTTC
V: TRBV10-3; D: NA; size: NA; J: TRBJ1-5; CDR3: CAIGAYSNQPQHF; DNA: TGTGCCATCGGGGCTTATAGCAATCAGCCCCAGCATTTT
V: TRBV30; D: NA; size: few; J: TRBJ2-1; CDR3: CAWSRGLSYEQFF; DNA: TGTGCCTGGAGTCGGGGGTTAAGTTATGAGCAGTTCTTC
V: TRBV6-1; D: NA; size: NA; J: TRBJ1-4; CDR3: CASSEAWGGLFF; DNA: TGTGCCAGCAGTGAAGCGTGGGGAGGACTGTTTTTT
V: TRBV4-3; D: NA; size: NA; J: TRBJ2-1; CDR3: CASSPHYYGEQFF; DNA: TGCGCCAGCAGCCCCCACTACTACGGTGAGCAGTTCTTC
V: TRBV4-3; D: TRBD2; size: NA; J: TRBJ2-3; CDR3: CASRERGGTDTQYF; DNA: TGCGCCAGCAGAGAGCGGGGTGGCACAGATACGCAGTATTTT
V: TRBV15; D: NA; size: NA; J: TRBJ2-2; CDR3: CATSPSTGELFF; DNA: TGTGCCACCAGCCCTTCTACCGGGGAGCTGTTTTTT
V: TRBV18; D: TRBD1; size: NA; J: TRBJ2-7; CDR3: CASSRPGQGTYEQYF; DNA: TGTGCCAGCTCACGACCGGGACAGGGGACCTACGAGCAGTACTTC
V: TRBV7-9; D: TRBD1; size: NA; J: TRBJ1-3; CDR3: CASSKKQGAVENTIYF; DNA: TGTGCCAGCAGCAAAAAACAGGGGGCAGTGGAAAACACCATATATTTT
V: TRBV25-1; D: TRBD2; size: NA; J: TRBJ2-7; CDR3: CASRTSGSHEQYF; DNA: TGTGCCAGCAGGACTAGCGGGAGCCACGAGCAGTACTTC
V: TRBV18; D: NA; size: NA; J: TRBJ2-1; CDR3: CASSPPAGRQFF; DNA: TGTGCCAGCTCACCACCGGCGGGGCGGCAGTTCTTC
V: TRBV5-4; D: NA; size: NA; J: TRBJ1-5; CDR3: CASSLDPAANQPQHF; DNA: TGTGCCAGCAGCTTGGACCCGGCGGCTAATCAGCCCCAGCATTTT
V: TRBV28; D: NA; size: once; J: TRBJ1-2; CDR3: CASSFRGLFYGYTF; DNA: TGTGCCAGCAGTTTCAGGGGTTTATTCTATGGCTACACCTTC
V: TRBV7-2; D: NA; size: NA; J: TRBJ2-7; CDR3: CASSLYGYEQYF; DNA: TGTGCCAGCAGCTTATACGGGTACGAGCAGTACTTC
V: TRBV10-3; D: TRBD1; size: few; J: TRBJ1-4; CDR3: CAISPSGTGYEKLFF; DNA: TGTGCCATCAGCCCCTCCGGGACAGGTTACGAAAAACTGTTTTTT
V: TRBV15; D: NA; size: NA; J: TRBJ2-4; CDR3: CATSGEGGSKNIQYF; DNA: TGTGCCACCAGCGGGGAGGGGGGGTCCAAAAACATTCAGTACTTC
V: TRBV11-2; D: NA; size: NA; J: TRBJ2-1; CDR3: CASTIGPGGHNEQFF; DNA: TGTGCCAGCACCATCGGACCAGGGGGGCACAATGAGCAGTTCTTC
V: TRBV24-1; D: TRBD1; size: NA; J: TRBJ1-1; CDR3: CATRPSTGQNTEAFF; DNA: TGTGCCACCAGGCCATCGACAGGGCAGAACACTGAAGCTTTCTTT
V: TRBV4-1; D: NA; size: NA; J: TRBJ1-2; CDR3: CASSQGGAGQGIGYTF; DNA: TGCGCCAGCAGCCAAGGGGGAGCGGGTCAGGGAATCGGCTACACCTTC
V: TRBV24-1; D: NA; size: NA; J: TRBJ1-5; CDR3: CATSAWARSKFGNQPQHF; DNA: TGTGCCACCAGTGCGTGGGCGAGAAGTAAATTTGGCAATCAGCCCCAGCATTTT
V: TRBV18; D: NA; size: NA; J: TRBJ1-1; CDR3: CASSPQGLNTEAFF; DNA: TGTGCCAGCTCACCTCAGGGACTCAACACTGAAGCTTTCTTT
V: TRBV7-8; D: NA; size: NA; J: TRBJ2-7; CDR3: CASSPTYEQYF; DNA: TGTGCCAGCAGCCCTACCTACGAGCAGTACTTC
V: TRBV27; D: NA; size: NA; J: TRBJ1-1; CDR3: CASSPISSNTEAFF; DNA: TGTGCCAGCAGCCCGATTAGTTCGAACACTGAAGCTTTCTTT
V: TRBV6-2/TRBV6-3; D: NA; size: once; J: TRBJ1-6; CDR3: CASSHRSETPLHF; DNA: TGTGCCAGCAGCCACAGGAGCGAGACACCCCTCCACTTT
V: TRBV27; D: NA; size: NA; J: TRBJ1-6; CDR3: CASSLSYYNSPLHF; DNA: TGTGCCAGCAGTTTAAGCTACTATAATTCACCCCTCCACTTT
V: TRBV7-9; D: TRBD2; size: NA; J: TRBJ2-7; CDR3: CASSPPGGDIPYEQYF; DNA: TGTGCCAGCAGCCCCCCCGGGGGGGATATCCCCTACGAGCAGTACTTC
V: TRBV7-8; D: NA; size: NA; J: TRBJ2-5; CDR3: CAGEFPSAETQYF; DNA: TGTGCCGGGGAGTTCCCTAGTGCGGAGACCCAGTACTTC
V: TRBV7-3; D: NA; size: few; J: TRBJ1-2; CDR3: CASSYGTRGDGYTF; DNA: TGTGCCAGCAGCTATGGGACTAGGGGAGATGGCTACACCTTC
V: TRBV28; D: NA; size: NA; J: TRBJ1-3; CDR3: CASSSPPGAGNTIYF; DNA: TGTGCCAGCAGTTCCCCCCCAGGGGCTGGAAACACCATATATTTT
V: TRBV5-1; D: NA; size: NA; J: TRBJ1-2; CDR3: CASSWGDGETYGYTF; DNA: TGCGCCAGCAGCTGGGGGGACGGCGAGACCTATGGCTACACCTTC
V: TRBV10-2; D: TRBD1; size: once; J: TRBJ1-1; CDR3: CASSEFQGARTEAFF; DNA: TGCGCCAGCAGTGAGTTTCAGGGGGCGCGAACTGAAGCTTTCTTT
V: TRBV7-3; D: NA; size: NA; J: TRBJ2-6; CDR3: CASSPGPPGSGANVLTF; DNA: TGTGCCAGCAGCCCAGGGCCTCCAGGCTCTGGGGCCAACGTCCTGACTTTC
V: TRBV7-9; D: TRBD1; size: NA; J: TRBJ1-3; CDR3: CASSLAGQGASGNTIYF; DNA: TGTGCCAGCAGCTTAGCGGGACAGGGGGCGAGTGGAAACACCATATATTTT
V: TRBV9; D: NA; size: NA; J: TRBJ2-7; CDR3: CASSARGSEQYF; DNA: TGTGCCAGCAGCGCAAGGGGGTCCGAGCAGTACTTC
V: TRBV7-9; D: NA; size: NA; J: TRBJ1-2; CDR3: CASSARGINYGYTF; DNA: TGTGCCAGCAGCGCCAGGGGCATCAACTATGGCTACACCTTC